What follows are 14 T cell receptor beta chains derived from one specimen sequenced in a study of cytomegalovirus exposure and HLA in healthy donors. Primers for the PCR totalled 60 Vbeta and 13 Jbeta. Generated by immunoSEQ multiplex PCR, the TCRdb table keeps only in-frame clones and is missing some. The sample consists of around 150,000 clones, approximately 88% of them appearing once. The sequencing sample was made of PBMCs. These receptors came from a woman in her 30s in good health and CMV-seronegative.

The gene calls are TRBV7-3 and TRBJ2-6; TRBD2 matches 7 bases. With V trimmed by 1 base and J by 1 base, 1 base remained unmatched. CDR1 and CDR2 (germline): SGHTA, FQGTGA. This CDR3 has 16 residues. This CDR3 is CASSLISGSGANVLTF. The CDR3 bases are TGTGCCAGCAGCTTAATTAGCGGGTCTGGGGCCAACGTCCTGACTTTC.

This clone showed up just a few times. V and J are TRBV11-2 and TRBJ2-7; possible D gene TRBD2, 6 bases. Germline values: CDR1 SGHAT, CDR2 FQNNGV. Trimming pared 5 bases from V and 4 bases from J, leaving 21 bases between. The CDR3 totals 16 residues. The CDR3 coding sequence is TGTGCCAGCAGCGTAACCGGGGGTCCCTGGCGGTACGAGCAGTACTTC. It translates to CASSVTGGPWRYEQYF.

The J gene is TRBJ1-1, the V gene TRBV5-1; possibly TRBD1 for D (5 bases). Looked up from germline, CDR1 is SGHRS and CDR2 is YFSETQ. The V gene lost 2 bases and the J gene lost 1 base, with 6 bases spanning the gap. This CDR3 contains 13 residues. CDR3 loop: CASSFTGNTEAFF. CDR3 bases: TGCGCCAGCAGCTTTACAGGGAACACTGAAGCTTTCTTT.

This chain connects TRBV19 to TRBJ2-7; D may be TRBD2 (6 bases). Germline V gives CDR1 LNHDA, CDR2 SQIVND (reference sequence). Trimming removed 5 bases at V and 0 bases at J, with 17 bases between. CDR3 length equals 16 residues. The chain's CDR3 is CASSRTIQKSSYEQYF. CDR3 nucleotides: TGTGCCAGTAGTCGGACTATTCAAAAAAGCTCCTACGAGCAGTACTTC.

The chain combines TRBV7-9 with TRBJ2-2; 8 bases fit TRBD1. This CDR3 is built from 17 residues. Trimming removed 2 bases from V and 1 base from J; junction bases left unmatched: 6. Germline values: CDR1 SEHNR, CDR2 FQNEAQ (reference sequence). The CDR3 region has the DNA TGTGCCAGCAGCTTATTATGGGGACAGGAGAACACCGGGGAGCTGTTTTTT. Its protein product is CASSLLWGQENTGELFF.

The chain is built from TRBV19 and TRBJ2-7; 8 nucleotides match TRBD1. The V segment lost 6 bases and the J segment 6 bases; nucleotides outside the gene matches: 10. The CDR3 has 14 amino acids. In germline, CDR1 is LNHDA, CDR2 SQIVND (reference sequence). The DNA for the CDR3 is TGTGCCAGTAGCGGACAGGGTGGGGTCCGCGAGCAGTACTTC. Encoded protein: CASSGQGGVREQYF.

The genes are TRBV2 and TRBJ2-5; 11 nucleotides agree with TRBD2. J lost 5 bases, V lost 8 bases, and 7 bases had no gene match. The length of the CDR3 is 14 residues. The germline V gene has CDR1 SNHLY and CDR2 FYNNEI. The CDR3 protein is CASANPSGRETQYF. CDR3 DNA: TGTGCCAGCGCTAATCCTAGCGGGAGGGAGACCCAGTACTTC.

This sequence joins TRBV5-1 and TRBJ2-1, with D possibly being TRBD2 (6 bases). Germline loops: CDR1 SGHRS, CDR2 YFSETQ. The CDR3 extends over 15 amino acids. Trimming took off 0 bases at V and 3 bases at J, with 10 bases between the two ends. The CDR3 is CASSLEASDYNEQFF. CDR3 bases: TGCGCCAGCAGCTTGGAGGCTAGCGACTACAATGAGCAGTTCTTC.

V usage is TRBV28 and J usage is TRBJ1-5, with a possible D match to TRBD1 (5 bases). The CDR3 totals 12 residues. Trimming removed 10 bases at V and 4 bases at J, with 11 bases between. Germline CDR1 is MDHEN and CDR2 is SYDVKM. CDR3 protein: CANGGGNQPQHF. The CDR3 nucleotides are TGTGCCAACGGGGGGGGGAATCAGCCCCAGCATTTT.

The rearrangement links TRBV5-1 to TRBJ2-3; 11 nucleotides align to TRBD2. Trimming removed 5 bases from V and 2 bases from J; junction bases left unmatched: 4. The CDR3 is made up of 15 amino acids. Germline CDR1 SGHRS, CDR2 YFSETQ. The CDR3 reads CASRLTSGATDTQYF. DNA for the CDR3: TGCGCCAGCAGGTTGACTAGCGGGGCCACAGATACGCAGTATTTT.

The chain has TRBV4-1 and TRBJ2-7; 13 nucleotides agree with TRBD2. Per germline, CDR1 MGHRA and CDR2 YSYEKL. This CDR3 comprises 16 residues. The J segment lost 9 bases and the V segment lost 2 bases, leaving 10 bases of the junction unmatched. The CDR3 DNA reads TGCGCCAGCAGCCAACAAATAGGGACTAGCGGGACGGGGCAGTACTTC. Translating gives CASSQQIGTSGTGQYF.

The chain has TRBV29-1 and TRBJ1-2; TRBD1 matches 7 bases. The germline gives CDR1 SQVTM, CDR2 ANQGSEA. Trimming took 8 bases from V and 8 from J; bases not matched to a gene: 8. The CDR3 length is 11 residues. The CDR3 region is CSTGTEIGYTF. Written as DNA, the CDR3 is TGCAGCACCGGGACAGAGATAGGCTACACCTTC.

This sequence joins TRBV5-4 and TRBJ1-5; tentative D call: TRBD1 (5 bases). This CDR3 has 14 residues. CDR1 and CDR2 from the germline V gene are SGHNT and YYREEE (reference sequence). V was shortened by 0 bases and J by 4 bases, with 8 bases between the two germline ends. The CDR3 sequence: CASSLEPGNQPQHF. The CDR3 DNA is TGTGCCAGCAGCTTGGAACCAGGGAATCAGCCCCAGCATTTT.

Worth noting for this clone: Other DNA sequences in this specimen translate into the identical CDR3. The rearrangement uses TRBV7-2 and TRBJ1-3, with a weak D call TRBD1 (6 bases). V shed 5 bases and J shed 0 bases, with 17 bases lying between them. Germline V gene sequence: CDR1 SGHTA, CDR2 FQGNSA. The CDR3 sequence is 17 residues long. The DNA of the CDR3 is TGTGCCAGCAGCCTTTTACAGGGAGCTCCCTCTGGAAACACCATATATTTT. Translating gives CASSLLQGAPSGNTIYF.